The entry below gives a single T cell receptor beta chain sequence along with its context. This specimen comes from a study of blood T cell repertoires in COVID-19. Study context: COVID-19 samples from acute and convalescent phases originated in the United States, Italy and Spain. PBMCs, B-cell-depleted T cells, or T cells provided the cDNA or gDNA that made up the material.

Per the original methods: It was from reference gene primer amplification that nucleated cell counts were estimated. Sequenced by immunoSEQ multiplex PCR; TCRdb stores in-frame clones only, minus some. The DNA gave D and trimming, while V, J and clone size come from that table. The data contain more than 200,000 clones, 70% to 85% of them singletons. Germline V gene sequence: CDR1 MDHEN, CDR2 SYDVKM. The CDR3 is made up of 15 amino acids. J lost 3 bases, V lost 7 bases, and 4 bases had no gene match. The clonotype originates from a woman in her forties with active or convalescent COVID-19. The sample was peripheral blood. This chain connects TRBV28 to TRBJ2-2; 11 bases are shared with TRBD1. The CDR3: CASTWTGGDTGELFF. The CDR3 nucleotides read TGTGCCAGCACCTGGACAGGGGGCGACACCGGGGAGCTGTTTTTT.